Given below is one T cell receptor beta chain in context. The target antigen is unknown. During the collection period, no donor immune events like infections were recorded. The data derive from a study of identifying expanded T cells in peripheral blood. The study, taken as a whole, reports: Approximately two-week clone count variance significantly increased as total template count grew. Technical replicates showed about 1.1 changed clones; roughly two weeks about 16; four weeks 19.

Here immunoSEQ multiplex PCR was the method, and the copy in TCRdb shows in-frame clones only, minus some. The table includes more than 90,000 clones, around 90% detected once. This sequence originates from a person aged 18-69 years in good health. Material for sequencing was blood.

The CDR3 loop is CASSFGTVKTSYNSPLHF. The CDR3 bases are TGTGCCAGCAGCTTTGGGACAGTTAAGACCTCCTATAATTCACCCCTCCACTTT. V is TRBV7-2 and J is TRBJ1-6, with 7 bases aligning to TRBD1. The CDR3 sequence is 18 residues long. Germline CDR1 SGHTA, CDR2 FQGNSA. The V gene end was trimmed by 3 bases and the J gene end by 0 bases; junction bases not matched to a gene: 8.